This TCR beta chain was identified during a study of CD8 T cells in Susac syndrome (dated by TCRdb to about 2019). Turning to the overall study: Whether CD8+ T cell activation and differentiation in Susac syndrome was antigen driven was tested using repertoire sequencing. Clonality of the CD8+ T cell repertoire was compared between roughly eleven healthy donors, about 14 Susac syndrome patients and fewer than 16 multiple sclerosis patients. Results the study describes overall, beyond this receptor: The number of individuals in the TCR sequencing and HLA analysis was recognized as being relatively small.

High-throughput TCR beta sequencing profiled peripheral blood CD8+ and CD4+ T cells from healthy donors, Susac syndrome patients and multiple sclerosis patients. Multiple sclerosis controls were treatment-naive patients with stable or active relapsing-remitting disease fulfilling revised McDonald criteria. Bulk CD8+ and CD4+ T cells were purified magnetically by negative isolation, whereas CD8+ TEMRA cells were enriched by FACS. Blood was collected in EDTA tubes and processed within 24 hours, with PBMCs isolated through density gradient centrifugation. PBMCs destined for TCR sequencing were cryopreserved in liquid nitrogen and later thawed in a 37 °C water bath. The sorted or isolated CD4+, CD8+ and CD8+ TEMRA cells reached a purity of at least 90%. CDR1 and CDR2 were assigned from the germline V gene (reference sequence) as GTSNPN and SVGIG. The CDR3 runs 16 residues from the cysteine to the phenylalanine. The retained sequence is limited to the CDR3, 48 bases, with the frame set at the first base. The trim is 1 base for V and 0 bases for J, with a gap of 13 bases between the germline ends.

RNA was extracted using the RNeasy kit, and roughly 0.45 to 1 ug of the RNA was reverse transcribed with random hexamers. The immunoSEQ multiplex PCR assay, covering 54 Vbeta and 13 Jbeta segments, was used to amplify TCR beta CDR3 regions. To correct PCR amplification bias, a synthetic template baseline was used for both primer optimization and computational correction. As for how the authors treated the data: Reads were annotated to V, D and J genes according to IMGT and were analyzed with immunoSEQ Analyzer, with only productive sequences retained. Clonality was calculated as one minus the Shannon entropy normalized by log2 of the number of productive unique sequences. For each patient and control, public and private clones were evaluated among the 100 most prevalent clones. Clones were defined as Susac-specific if absent from the healthy and MS cohorts, from 1052 published viral clones and from other ImmuneACCESS disease sequences. TCRdb itself trimmed the public reads at Q25 with fastp, ran MiXCR and retained productive beta chains. CDR3 protein sequences are deduplicated, and each keeps its most common genes and DNA. The authors' filters were not applied to this entry. Within this sample are about 130,000 distinct CDR3 sequences, with around 91% of them counted one time only. The top ten constitute roughly 0.25% of the sample.

This clonotype has just one count. Its specific antigen is unknown. Base qualities are not provided; no much larger clone lies one nucleotide away. One read gives only weak evidence. The sequence was collected from a human donor with multiple sclerosis. Recombination connected TRBV30 to TRBJ1-5; a confident D gene designation cannot be given. What was sequenced was CD8+ T cells from PBMCs. CDR3 protein: CAWSGVGVYSNQPQHF. The nucleotide sequence is TGTGCCTGGAGTGGCGTTGGAGTTTATAGCAATCAGCCCCAGCATTTT.